This entry is about one T cell receptor beta chain. As yet, its antigen is unknown. The CDR3 has 16 amino acids. Germline assignment: CDR1 SGHTA and CDR2 FQGNSA. The V and J ends lost 1 base and 5 bases, in that order; junction bases with no gene match: 10. The data derive from a study of T cell responses to AZD1222 COVID-19 vaccine. Whole-study results and caveats: Unmutated regions of variants are reportedly targeted by nearly half of spike-specific TCRs. After the peak T cell response, and only then, were repertoires sampled.

Clones were read by immunoSEQ multiplex PCR, and TCRdb kept only the in-frame ones, dropping some. Among approximately 140,000 clones listed, about 92% were seen once. This chain connects TRBV7-2 to TRBJ1-2, with 7 bases identical to TRBD1. Sample: peripheral blood, taken on day 0 of AZD1222 vaccination. This receptor was taken from an adult in good health. The CDR3 here is CASSLDRGGTRYGYTF. CDR3 sequence (DNA): TGTGCCAGCAGCTTAGACAGGGGAGGGACCAGGTATGGCTACACCTTC. Full variable domain (missing parts from reference TRBV7-2 and TRBJ1-2): GAGVSQSPSNKVTEKGKDVELRCDPISGHTALYWYRQSLGQGLEFLIYFQGNSAPDKSGLPSDRFSAERTGGSVSTLTIQRTQQEDSAVYLCASSLDRGGTRYGYTFGSGTRLTVV.